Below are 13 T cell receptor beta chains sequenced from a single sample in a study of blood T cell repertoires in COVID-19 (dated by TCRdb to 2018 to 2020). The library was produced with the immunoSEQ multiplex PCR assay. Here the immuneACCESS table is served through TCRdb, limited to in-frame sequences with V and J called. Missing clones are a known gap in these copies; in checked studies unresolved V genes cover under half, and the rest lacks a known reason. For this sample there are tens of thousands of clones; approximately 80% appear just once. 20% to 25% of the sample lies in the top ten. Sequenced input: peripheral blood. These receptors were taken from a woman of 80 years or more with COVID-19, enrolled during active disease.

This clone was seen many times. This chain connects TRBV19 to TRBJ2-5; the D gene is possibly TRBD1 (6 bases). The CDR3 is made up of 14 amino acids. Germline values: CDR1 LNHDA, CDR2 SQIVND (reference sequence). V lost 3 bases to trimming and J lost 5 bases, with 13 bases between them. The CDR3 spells CASSIKTGGETQYF. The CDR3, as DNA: TGTGCCAGTAGTATCAAGACAGGCGGGGAGACCCAGTACTTC.

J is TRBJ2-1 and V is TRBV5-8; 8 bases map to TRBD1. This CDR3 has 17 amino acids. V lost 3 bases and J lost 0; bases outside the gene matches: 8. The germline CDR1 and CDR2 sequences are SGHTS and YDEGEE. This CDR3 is CASSSRTGLNSYNEQFF. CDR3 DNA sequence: TGTGCCAGCAGCTCCCGGACAGGGCTCAACTCCTACAATGAGCAGTTCTTC.

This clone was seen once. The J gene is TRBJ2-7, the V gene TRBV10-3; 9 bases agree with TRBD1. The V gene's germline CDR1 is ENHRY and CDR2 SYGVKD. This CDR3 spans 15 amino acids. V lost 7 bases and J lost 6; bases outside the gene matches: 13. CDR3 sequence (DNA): TGTGCCATCAAAAAGACCGGGACAGGGTATAGCGAGCAGTACTTC. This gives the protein CAIKKTGTGYSEQYF.

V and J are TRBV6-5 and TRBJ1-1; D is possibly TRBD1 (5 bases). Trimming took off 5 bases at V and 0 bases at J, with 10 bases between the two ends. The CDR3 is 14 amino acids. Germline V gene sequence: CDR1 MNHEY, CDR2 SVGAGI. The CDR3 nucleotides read TGTGCCAGCAGTCACGCAGGGATGAACACTGAAGCTTTCTTT. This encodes CASSHAGMNTEAFF.

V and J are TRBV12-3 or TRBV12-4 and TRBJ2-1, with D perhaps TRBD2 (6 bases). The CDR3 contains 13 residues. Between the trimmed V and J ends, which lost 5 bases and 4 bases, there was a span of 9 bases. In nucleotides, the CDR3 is TGTGCCAGCAGTCCCGGGAGTTACAATGAGCAGTTCTTC. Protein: CASSPGSYNEQFF.

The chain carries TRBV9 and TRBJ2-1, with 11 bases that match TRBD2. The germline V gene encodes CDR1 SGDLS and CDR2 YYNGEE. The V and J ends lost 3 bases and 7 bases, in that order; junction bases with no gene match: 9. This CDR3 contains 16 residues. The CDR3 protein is CASSALTSGIGNEQFF. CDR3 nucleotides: TGTGCCAGCAGCGCCTTGACTAGCGGGATAGGGAATGAGCAGTTCTTC.

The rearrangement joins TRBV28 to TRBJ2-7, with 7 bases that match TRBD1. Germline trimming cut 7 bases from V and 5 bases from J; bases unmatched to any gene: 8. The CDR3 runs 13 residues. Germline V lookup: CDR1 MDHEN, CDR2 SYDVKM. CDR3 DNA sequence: TGTGCCAGCACCGACAGGGTAAGCCACGAGCAGTACTTC. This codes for CASTDRVSHEQYF.

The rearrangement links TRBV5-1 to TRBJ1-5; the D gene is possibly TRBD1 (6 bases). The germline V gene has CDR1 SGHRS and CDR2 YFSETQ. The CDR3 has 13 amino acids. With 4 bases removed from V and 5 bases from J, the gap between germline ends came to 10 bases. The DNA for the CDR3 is TGCGCCAGCAGCATACAGGGCCATCAGCCCCAGCATTTT. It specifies CASSIQGHQPQHF.

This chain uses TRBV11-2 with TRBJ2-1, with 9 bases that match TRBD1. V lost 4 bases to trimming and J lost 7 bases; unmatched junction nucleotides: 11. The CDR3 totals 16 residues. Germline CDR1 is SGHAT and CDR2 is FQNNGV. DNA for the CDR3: TGTGCCAGCAGCTCAACCGGACAGGGGTTCTTGAATGAGCAGTTCTTC. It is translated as CASSSTGQGFLNEQFF.

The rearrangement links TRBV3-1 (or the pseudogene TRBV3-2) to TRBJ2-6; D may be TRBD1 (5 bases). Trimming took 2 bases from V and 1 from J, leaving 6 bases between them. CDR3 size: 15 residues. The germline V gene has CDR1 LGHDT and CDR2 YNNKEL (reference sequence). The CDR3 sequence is CASSQQGSGANVLTF. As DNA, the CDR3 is TGTGCCAGCAGCCAACAGGGATCTGGGGCCAACGTCCTGACTTTC.

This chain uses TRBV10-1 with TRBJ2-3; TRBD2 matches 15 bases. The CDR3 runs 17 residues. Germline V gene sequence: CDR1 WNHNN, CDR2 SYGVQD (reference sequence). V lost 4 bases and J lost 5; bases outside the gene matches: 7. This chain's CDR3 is CASSGLGLAGGRDTQYF. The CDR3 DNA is TGCGCCAGCAGTGGACTGGGACTAGCGGGAGGACGAGATACGCAGTATTTT.

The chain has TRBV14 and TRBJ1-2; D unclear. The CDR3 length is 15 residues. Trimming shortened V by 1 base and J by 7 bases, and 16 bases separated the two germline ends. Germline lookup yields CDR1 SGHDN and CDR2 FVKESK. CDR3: CASSQGLPLSTGYTF. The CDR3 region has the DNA TGTGCCAGCAGCCAAGGACTGCCCCTAAGTACTGGCTACACCTTC.

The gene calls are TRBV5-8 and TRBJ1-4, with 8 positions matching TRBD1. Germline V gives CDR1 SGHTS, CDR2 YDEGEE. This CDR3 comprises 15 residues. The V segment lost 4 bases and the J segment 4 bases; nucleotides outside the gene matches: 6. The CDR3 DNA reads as TGTGCCAGCAGCAGAGCAGGGGGCCGTAATGAAAAACTGTTTTTT. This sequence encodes CASSRAGGRNEKLFF.